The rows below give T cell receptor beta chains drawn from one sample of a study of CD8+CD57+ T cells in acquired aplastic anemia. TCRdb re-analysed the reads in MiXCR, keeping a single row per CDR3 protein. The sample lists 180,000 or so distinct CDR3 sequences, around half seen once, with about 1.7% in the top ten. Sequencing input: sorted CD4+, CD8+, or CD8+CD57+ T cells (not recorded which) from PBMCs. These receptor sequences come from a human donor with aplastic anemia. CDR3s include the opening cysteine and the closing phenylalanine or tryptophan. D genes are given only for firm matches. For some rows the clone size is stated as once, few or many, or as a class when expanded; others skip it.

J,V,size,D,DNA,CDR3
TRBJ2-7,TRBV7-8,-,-,TGTGCCAGCAGCTTAGTTTTCGGCTACGAGCAGTACTTC,CASSLVFGYEQYF
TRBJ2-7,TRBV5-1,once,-,TGCGCCAGCAGCTTGTCGCAGGGCGGTGGCGAGCAGTACTTC,CASSLSQGGGEQYF
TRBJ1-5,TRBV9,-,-,TGTGCCAGCAGGACAGAAAGCAATCAGCCCCAGCATTTT,CASRTESNQPQHF
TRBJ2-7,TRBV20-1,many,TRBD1,TGCAGTGCGAGACAGGGGAGGTACGAGCAGTACTTC,CSARQGRYEQYF
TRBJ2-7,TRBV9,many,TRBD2,TGTGCCAGCAGCGTAGGAAGCGGGAGATTCGAGCAGTACTTC,CASSVGSGRFEQYF
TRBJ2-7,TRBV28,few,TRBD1,TGTGCCAGCAGTTTATCCGGGACAGGGGTCTACGAGCAGTACTTC,CASSLSGTGVYEQYF
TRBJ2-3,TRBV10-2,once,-,TGCGCCAGCAAGGGGGACACAGATACGCAGTATTTT,CASKGDTDTQYF
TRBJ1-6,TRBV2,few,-,TGTGCCAGCAAGGTACAGGGAACGTCACCCCTCCACTTT,CASKVQGTSPLHF
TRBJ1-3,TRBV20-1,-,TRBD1,TGCAGTGCTAAGAATCCCGAACCGACAGGGAACTCTGGAAACACCATATATTTT,CSAKNPEPTGNSGNTIYF
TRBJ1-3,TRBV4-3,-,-,TGCGCCAGCAGCCAAGATACGTCGGGGTCCGCTGGAAACACCATATATTTT,CASSQDTSGSAGNTIYF
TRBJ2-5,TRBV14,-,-,TGTGCCAGCAGCCAAGGGTCACAGTACTTC,CASSQGSQYF
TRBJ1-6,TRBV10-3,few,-,TGTGCCATCAGTGAGGTTAGGGGCGGTTCACCCCTCCACTTT,CAISEVRGGSPLHF
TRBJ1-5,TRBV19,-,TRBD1,TGTGCCAGTAGACAGACAGGGGGCCGTGAGACCCAGCATTTT,CASRQTGGRETQHF
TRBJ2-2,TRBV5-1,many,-,TGCGCCAGCAGCTGGAACTCGGCTTCCACCGGGGAGCTGTTTTTT,CASSWNSASTGELFF
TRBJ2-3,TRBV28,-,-,TGTGCCAGCAGTGCGTCGGGTCTAGCTATCACAGATACGCAGTATTTT,CASSASGLAITDTQYF
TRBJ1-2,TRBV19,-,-,TGTGCCAGTAGTGGGGAGAGCTATGGCTACACCTTC,CASSGESYGYTF
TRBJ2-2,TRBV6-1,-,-,TGTGCCAGCAGCCCTCCAGGGACCGGGGAGCTGTTTTTT,CASSPPGTGELFF
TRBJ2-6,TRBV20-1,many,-,TGCAGTGCTAGTCTTGAAGGAACTGGGGCCAACGTCCTGACTTTC,CSASLEGTGANVLTF
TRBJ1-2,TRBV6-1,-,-,TGTGCCAGCAGTGTAAGGGCAGGGCCAGCTAACTATGGCTACACCTTC,CASSVRAGPANYGYTF
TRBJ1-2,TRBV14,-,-,TGTGCCAGCAGTTTAATTTTCCCAGGAGATAACTATGGCTACACCTTC,CASSLIFPGDNYGYTF
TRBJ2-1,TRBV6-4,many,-,TGTGCCAGCAGTGGTACTAGTGTCCATGAGCAGTTCTTC,CASSGTSVHEQFF
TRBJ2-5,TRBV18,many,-,TGTGCCAGCTCACCAATAGAGACCCAGTACTTC,CASSPIETQYF